This T cell receptor beta chain originates from a study of blood T cell repertoires in COVID-19. Study-level background: The samples span acute and convalescent COVID-19 from the United States, Italy and Spain. T cells, B-cell-depleted T cells, or PBMCs provided the cDNA or gDNA that served as material.

This CDR3 has 19 residues. The germline CDR1 and CDR2 sequences are LGHNA and YNFKEQ. The V segment lost 1 base and the J segment 2 bases; nucleotides outside the gene matches: 14. Here immunoSEQ multiplex PCR was the method, and the copy in TCRdb shows in-frame clones only, minus some. The table shows 220,000 or so clones, with 80% to 90% occurring only once. The age range of participants was 18 to 89 years, with residence in around 22 US areas. In assigning cohorts, the study relied on participant-reported clinical history. This sequence originates from a woman aged 45-60 years with acute COVID-19. The rearrangement links TRBV4-2 to TRBJ2-3; 8 positions agree with TRBD2. Sequencing used PBMCs or T cells enriched from blood (not recorded which). This CDR3 is CASSQVPRGGYRHTDTQYF. The CDR3 nucleotides read TGTGCCAGCAGCCAAGTCCCCCGGGGGGGTTACCGGCACACAGATACGCAGTATTTT.